A selection of T cell receptor beta chains follows, all from one sample in a study of identical twins. TCRdb processed the 5' RACE reads anew with MiXCR; each CDR3 protein has one entry. The sample has 300,000 to 400,000 distinct CDR3 sequences; 9% to 15% are singletons. These data also formed part of another study, on yellow fever vaccine responses in identical twins.

Material: CD8+ T cells sorted from blood. Every receptor here comes from a woman under 30 in good health. CDR3s include the opening cysteine and the closing phenylalanine or tryptophan. The D gene is left open where the match is weak. For some rows the clone size is stated as once, few or many, or as a class when expanded; others skip it.

clone size,J gene,V gene,D gene,CDR3 DNA,CDR3 protein
many,TRBJ2-7,TRBV12-3/TRBV12-4,.,TGTGCCAGCAGTTTGGGGACGGTCTACGAGCAGTACTTC,CASSLGTVYEQYF
few,TRBJ2-7,TRBV3-1,.,TGTGCCAGCAGCCAAGATCCGTCGCGGGGCCATACTGACTACGAGCAGTACTTC,CASSQDPSRGHTDYEQYF
.,TRBJ2-2,TRBV5-1,.,TGCGCCAGCAGCTTGTATTCGGGACTGAACACCGGGGAGCTGTTTTTT,CASSLYSGLNTGELFF
.,TRBJ1-2,TRBV3-1,.,TGTGCCAGCAGCCCTCTGACGGGACATTCGGGCTACACCTTC,CASSPLTGHSGYTF
.,TRBJ2-3,TRBV3-1,.,TGTGCCAGCAGCCAAGATCTAGGCAGTCGCACAGATACGCAGTATTTT,CASSQDLGSRTDTQYF
.,TRBJ2-1,TRBV20-1,TRBD2,TGCAGTGCCCTAGCGGCATCCTACAATGAGCAGTTCTTC,CSALAASYNEQFF
few,TRBJ2-3,TRBV15,.,TGTGCCACCAGGAATGTGTTAGGGGGGGACACAGATACGCAGTATTTT,CATRNVLGGDTDTQYF
many,TRBJ2-7,TRBV12-3/TRBV12-4,.,TGTGCCAGCAGTTTAACCCCCAGCTACGAGCAGTACTTC,CASSLTPSYEQYF
few,TRBJ1-4,TRBV12-3/TRBV12-4,TRBD1,TGTGCCAGCAGGAAGACAGGGCGGGATGAAAAACTGTTTTTT,CASRKTGRDEKLFF
many,TRBJ1-1,TRBV12-3/TRBV12-4,.,TGTGCCAGCAGCCAAGACAGGACTGAAGCTTTCTTT,CASSQDRTEAFF
.,TRBJ2-5,TRBV2,.,TGTGCCAGCAGTGAAGTTGTGGGAGAGGAGACCCAGTACTTC,CASSEVVGEETQYF
few,TRBJ2-1,TRBV6-1,.,TGTGCCAACTCTGACACGGCCTACAATGAGCAGTTCTTC,CANSDTAYNEQFF
.,TRBJ2-1,TRBV4-2,.,TGTGCCAGCAGCCAACCTACGGACTTCCCTAGGTCCAACAATGAGCAGTTCTTC,CASSQPTDFPRSNNEQFF
.,TRBJ2-3,TRBV27,TRBD1,TGTGCCAGCAGTCCCCGACAGGGGGCAAACACAGATACGCAGTATTTT,CASSPRQGANTDTQYF
.,TRBJ2-7,TRBV7-6,.,TGTGCCAGCAGCCGCTGGGGCGGCGACCCCTACGAGCAGTACTTC,CASSRWGGDPYEQYF
few,TRBJ2-7,TRBV12-3/TRBV12-4,.,TGTGCCAGCAGTTTAGCGCTTGGGCGGTGGACCTACGAGCAGTACTTC,CASSLALGRWTYEQYF